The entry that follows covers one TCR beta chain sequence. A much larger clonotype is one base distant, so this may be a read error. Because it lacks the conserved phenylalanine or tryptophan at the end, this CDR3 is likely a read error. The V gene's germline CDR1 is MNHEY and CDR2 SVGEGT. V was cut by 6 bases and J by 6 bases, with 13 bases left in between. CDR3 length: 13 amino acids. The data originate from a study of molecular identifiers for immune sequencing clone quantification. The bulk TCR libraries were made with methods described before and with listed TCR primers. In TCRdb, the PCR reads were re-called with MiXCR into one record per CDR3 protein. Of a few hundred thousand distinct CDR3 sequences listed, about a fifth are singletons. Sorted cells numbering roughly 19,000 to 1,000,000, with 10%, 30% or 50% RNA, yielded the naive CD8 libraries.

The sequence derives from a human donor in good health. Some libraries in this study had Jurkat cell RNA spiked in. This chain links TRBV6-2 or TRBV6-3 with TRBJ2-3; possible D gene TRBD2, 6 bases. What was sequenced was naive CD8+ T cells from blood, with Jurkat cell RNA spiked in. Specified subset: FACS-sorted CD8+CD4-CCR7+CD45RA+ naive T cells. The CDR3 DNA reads TGTGCCAGCAGAAGACTAGAAGGGGATACGCAGTATCTT. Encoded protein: CASRRLEGDTQYL.